This TCR beta chain was profiled in a study of blood T cell repertoires in COVID-19. The overall study: Acute-phase and convalescent COVID-19 samples originated in the United States, Italy and Spain. PBMCs, B-cell-depleted T cells, or T cells were the source of the cDNA or gDNA that made up the material.

In the authors' methods: Reference gene primers were amplified, and this amplification served to estimate nucleated cell counts. Measured with immunoSEQ multiplex PCR; TCRdb has only the in-frame clones, and not every one. For V, J and clone size, that table is used; D and trimming come from the DNA. There are under 250,000 clones in the sample; 75% to 90% occur only once, and 2.6% lies in the top ten. The TCR sequence derives from a woman in her 70s with active or convalescent COVID-19. Sample: peripheral blood.

The CDR3 DNA follows: TGTGCCAGCAGTCCAGCGGGGGGGCAAACCGGGGAGCTGTTTTTT. Translated: CASSPAGGQTGELFF. V gene TRBV6-2 or TRBV6-3 combines with J gene TRBJ2-2; 10 bases are shared with TRBD2. This CDR3 has 15 amino acids. CDR1 is MNHEY and CDR2 is SVGEGT in the germline V gene. The J segment lost 5 bases and the V segment lost 5 bases, leaving 5 bases of the junction unmatched.